The clone carrying this TCR beta chain is a singleton in its sample. What it binds is not known. This entry is derived from a study of radiotherapy plus CTLA-4 blockade in lung cancer. Study context: Objective responses arose in approximately 19% of patients, and under 40% experienced disease control. General study findings and limits: Researchers report tumor-derived TCR clones expanding in blood after radiotherapy plus ipilimumab. Response was reportedly best predicted by early blood T cell clone dynamics, with interferon-beta.

Focal radiation was given together with CTLA-4 blockade (ipilimumab) to patients with chemo-refractory metastatic non-small-cell lung cancer. Clones were read by immunoSEQ multiplex PCR, and TCRdb kept only the in-frame ones, dropping some. The top ten clones hold roughly 3.2% of a sample with 50,000 or so clones, approximately 80% of them seen once. CDR3 length equals 14 residues. Trimming left V 4 bases short and J 0 bases short, with 10 bases between. Per germline, CDR1 SGHRS and CDR2 YFSETQ. This receptor was taken from a human donor with non-small cell lung cancer who had a partial response to radiotherapy plus ipilimumab. V and J are TRBV5-1 and TRBJ1-1; D is possibly TRBD1 (5 bases). Sequenced material: peripheral blood, taken from a patient treated with radiotherapy plus ipilimumab. The CDR3, as DNA: TGCGCCAGCAGCCCCTCGACAGTGAACACTGAAGCTTTCTTT. It is translated as CASSPSTVNTEAFF.